These 22 T cell receptor beta chains were all obtained from the same sample, sequenced in a study of T cells in Graves' hyperthyroidism and ophthalmopathy. Researchers amplified the TCR beta CDR3 regions from RNA transcripts. RT-PCR in the first round (using the HTBI primer set) targeted the TCR CDR3. TCRdb fed the multiplex PCR reads into MiXCR, producing one record per CDR3 protein. The sample holds 400,000 or so distinct CDR3 sequences; 13% to 15% are singletons and the top ten take roughly a fifth. The sequenced sample was blood. The receptors derive from a woman in her sixties or seventies with Graves' ophthalmopathy.

This clonotype was detected a few times. This rearrangement joins TRBV3-1 to TRBJ1-1, with 7 nucleotides matching TRBD1. V shed 8 bases, J shed 3 bases, and the junction held 3 bases outside the gene matches. CDR1 and CDR2 (germline): LGHDT, YNNKEL (reference sequence). The CDR3 loop spans 12 amino acids. CDR3 region: CASGRGDTEAFF. The CDR3 DNA reads TGTGCCAGCGGCAGGGGGGACACTGAAGCTTTCTTT.

The table lists this clonotype with many counts. V gene TRBV30 combines with J gene TRBJ2-7, with D hard to call. The CDR3 runs 13 residues. V lost 2 bases, J lost 7 bases, and 15 bases lay in between. Germline CDR1 reads GTSNPN; CDR2 reads SVGIG (reference sequence). CDR3 nucleotides: TGTGCCTGGAGTAGTGGAGACACCCTGGAGCAGTACTTC. The encoded protein is CAWSSGDTLEQYF.

The rearrangement uses TRBV7-9 and TRBJ2-7; the match to TRBD2 covers 8 bases. CDR3 size: 16 residues. The trim removed 5 bases at V and 3 bases at J, leaving 12 bases unmatched. Looked up from germline, CDR1 is SEHNR and CDR2 is FQNEAQ (reference sequence). The CDR3 DNA is TGTGCCAGCAGCATACGGGACGGGGGGGCCTACTACGAGCAGTACTTC. This gives the protein CASSIRDGGAYYEQYF.

The genes are TRBV7-3 and TRBJ1-5; D is unresolved. The CDR3 loop spans 14 amino acids. CDR1 is SGHTA, CDR2 FQGTGA, per germline. The ends were cut back, 9 bases at V and 1 base at J, with 13 bases in the middle. CDR3 in DNA: TGTGCCAGTACTCCATACAACAGCAATCAGCCCCAGCATTTT. Translating gives CASTPYNSNQPQHF.

This clonotype occurred many times. The gene calls are TRBV6-1 and TRBJ1-2, with no clear D. The CDR3 spans 11 residues. Germline lookup yields CDR1 MNHNS and CDR2 SASEGT. V dropped 10 bases and J dropped 4 bases, with 10 bases sitting between them. This CDR3 is CATGLTYGYTF. The CDR3, as DNA: TGTGCCACCGGGTTGACCTATGGCTACACCTTC.

This clonotype showed up many times. The chain combines TRBV2 with TRBJ2-7; 9 bases map to TRBD1. Germline V CDR1 and CDR2: SNHLY, FYNNEI. With 10 bases clipped from V and 0 bases from J, the junction kept 4 bases outside the gene matches. The CDR3 has 13 residues. CDR3 loop: CATKTGGSYEQYF. CDR3 coding DNA: TGTGCCACTAAGACAGGGGGCTCCTACGAGCAGTACTTC.

The V and J genes are TRBV19 and TRBJ2-3, with TRBD2 matching over 7 bases. This CDR3 is 14 amino acids long. V shed 5 bases and J 0 bases; nucleotides not matched to a gene: 2. The germline V gene encodes CDR1 LNHDA and CDR2 SQIVND (reference sequence). The CDR3 sequence: CASSGLDSTDTQYF. CDR3 coding DNA: TGTGCCAGTAGTGGACTAGATAGCACAGATACGCAGTATTTT. Looking up the rest from reference TRBV19 and TRBJ2-3 gives the full variable domain: DGGITQSPKYLFRKEGQNVTLSCEQNLNHDAMYWYRQDPGQGLRLIYYSQIVNDFQKGDIAEGYSVSREKKESFPLTVTSAQKNPTAFYLCASSGLDSTDTQYFGPGTRLTVL.

This clonotype has just a few counts. The chain links TRBV11-2 to TRBJ2-2; perhaps TRBD2 as D (7 bases). The CDR3 length is 16 residues. From germline, CDR1 is SGHAT and CDR2 FQNNGV. Trimming left V 5 bases short and J 6 bases short, with 19 bases between. CDR3 region: CASSQERQGRAGELFF. The CDR3 DNA follows: TGTGCCAGCAGCCAAGAGAGGCAGGGGAGGGCCGGGGAGCTGTTTTTT.

The chain couples TRBV24-1 to TRBJ2-5; TRBD2 might be the D (5 bases). The V end was cut by 4 bases, the J end by 4 bases, with 21 bases between. The CDR3 spans 17 residues. From germline, CDR1 is KGHDR and CDR2 SFDVKD. The CDR3 DNA sequence: TGTGCCACCAGTGACCCCGGAGGAGGTTTTGAGGTAGAGACCCAGTACTTC. Translated, it gives CATSDPGGGFEVETQYF.

The V gene is TRBV6-4, the J gene TRBJ2-3, with TRBD2 identical over 12 bases. The CDR3 is made up of 19 amino acids. Germline V gene lookup returns CDR1 MRHNA and CDR2 SNTAGT. V was clipped by 0 bases and J by 0 bases; unmatched bases: 7. The CDR3 protein is CASSDSWLAGGTSTDTQYF. The CDR3 DNA follows: TGTGCCAGCAGTGACTCCTGGCTAGCGGGAGGGACTAGCACAGATACGCAGTATTTT.

This clonotype was seen a handful of times. The genes are TRBV3-1 and TRBJ2-7; possibly TRBD1 for D (5 bases). CDR3 length equals 15 residues. V lost 5 bases to trimming and J lost 0 bases, with 14 bases between them. The germline gives CDR1 LGHDT, CDR2 YNNKEL (reference sequence). DNA for the CDR3: TGTGCCAGCAGCGTGGCCTGGGGCCCCTCCTACGAGCAGTACTTC. Its protein is CASSVAWGPSYEQYF.

The V gene is TRBV20-1, the J gene TRBJ2-1; 11 bases match TRBD2. V lost 0 bases and J lost 0; bases outside the gene matches: 13. Looked up from germline, CDR1 is DFQATT and CDR2 is SNEGSKA (reference sequence). The length of the CDR3 is 20 residues. The CDR3 nucleotides read TGCAGTGCTAGAGATTGGCCGGGACTAGCGGTTGGAAGCTCCTACAATGAGCAGTTCTTC. Its protein product is CSARDWPGLAVGSSYNEQFF.

This clonotype was observed a few times. V and J are TRBV6-2 or TRBV6-3 and TRBJ1-3; D may be TRBD1 (5 bases). Germline values: CDR1 MNHEY, CDR2 SVGEGT. This CDR3 comprises 13 residues. Trimming pared 5 bases from V and 2 bases from J, leaving 7 bases between. CDR3 sequence: CASSGDPGNTIYF. The CDR3 DNA follows: TGTGCCAGCAGTGGGGACCCTGGAAACACCATATATTTT.

The rearrangement joins TRBV5-1 to TRBJ2-3, with 10 positions matching TRBD2. Germline V gene sequence: CDR1 SGHRS, CDR2 YFSETQ. This CDR3 has 15 amino acids. J gave up 5 bases and V 2 bases, and 5 bases lay outside the gene matches. Written as DNA, the CDR3 is TGCGCCAGCAGCTTTTTAGCGGGAGGAGGAGATACGCAGTATTTT. Its protein product is CASSFLAGGGDTQYF.

The CDR3 region has the DNA TGTGCCAGCAGCCCCACCCCGGGACTAGCGAAAGACAATGAGCAGTTCTTC. It is translated as CASSPTPGLAKDNEQFF. The gene calls are TRBV7-3 and TRBJ2-1, with 10 bases lining up with TRBD2. V was pared by 5 bases and J by 5 bases, with 12 bases of the junction left unmatched. The CDR3 extends over 17 amino acids. The germline gives CDR1 SGHTA, CDR2 FQGTGA.

This clonotype was counted ten times or more. The chain is built from TRBV24-1 and TRBJ2-5, with D hard to call. Deletions cut 1 base from V and 5 bases from J, with 4 bases between. CDR3 length: 12 amino acids. Germline CDR1 KGHDR, CDR2 SFDVKD. This chain's CDR3 is CATSDLRETQYF. Here the CDR3 DNA reads TGTGCCACCAGTGATTTAAGGGAGACCCAGTACTTC.

Ten or more counts support this clonotype. V and J are TRBV10-2 and TRBJ2-5, with TRBD2 matching over 8 bases. V dropped 6 bases and J dropped 4; count of bases not matched to a gene: 7. The CDR3 is 14 amino acids. In germline, CDR1 is WSHSY, CDR2 SAAADI. The CDR3 spells CASRGTGGGETQYF. CDR3 DNA: TGCGCCAGCAGGGGGACGGGGGGGGGAGAGACCCAGTACTTC.

Regarding this clonotype: A much larger clone lies a single base off, so this may be a read error. The chain joins TRBV27 to TRBJ2-7; weak D call: TRBD2 (6 bases). Germline CDR1 MNHEY, CDR2 SMNVEV (reference sequence). The CDR3 runs to 12 residues. With 5 bases removed from V and 9 bases from J, the gap between germline ends came to 14 bases. CDR3 nucleotide sequence: TGTGCCAGCAGTGATTCCGGGACTTGGCAGTACTTC. This gives the protein CASSDSGTWQYF.

The J gene is TRBJ1-5, the V gene TRBV29-1; D call uncertain. CDR1 SQVTM and CDR2 ANQGSEA come from the germline V gene. V was trimmed by 6 bases and J by 0 bases, leaving 9 bases between them. The CDR3 runs to 13 residues. The CDR3 loop reads CSVAQSSNQPQHF. The CDR3 DNA sequence: TGCAGCGTGGCCCAGAGTAGCAATCAGCCCCAGCATTTT.

On this clonotype itself: A single base separates this from a much larger clone, so it may be a read error. The chain recombines TRBV28 with TRBJ2-1; perhaps TRBD2 as D (6 bases). CDR3 length: 13 residues. Per the germline V gene, CDR1 is MDHEN and CDR2 is SYDVKM. V was clipped by 8 bases and J by 2 bases, with 10 bases between them. The CDR3 coding sequence is TGTGCCAGCGGGAGGACCGCCTACAATGAGCAGTTCTTC. It encodes CASGRTAYNEQFF.

This clonotype was detected ten times or more. The chain joins TRBV28 to TRBJ2-7; 8 bases agree with TRBD1. Germline loops: CDR1 MDHEN, CDR2 SYDVKM. V lost 5 bases, J lost 3 bases, and 9 bases stayed unmatched. The CDR3 covers 15 residues. The CDR3 nucleotides are TGTGCCAGCAGTCCACCCGACAGGGGAGACTACGAGCAGTACTTC. This codes for CASSPPDRGDYEQYF.

V usage is TRBV10-3 and J usage is TRBJ2-1; TRBD1 might be the D (6 bases). Germline assignment: CDR1 ENHRY and CDR2 SYGVKD. The CDR3 extends over 16 amino acids. The germline V and J ends were trimmed by 2 bases and 0 bases, with 11 bases remaining between them. The CDR3 is CAISERAGVSYNEQFF. Here the CDR3 DNA reads TGTGCCATCAGTGAGAGGGCAGGGGTCTCCTACAATGAGCAGTTCTTC.